This T cell receptor (beta chain) is drawn from a study of blood T cells in healthy people across ages. General observations from the study: Roughly linearly, TCR beta diversity per million T cells fell as age increased.

Of note for this clonotype: Antigen specificity is unknown.

PCR was performed a second time for about 7 to 11 cycles using a sample-barcoded 5' primer and a J-beta primer mix. Each cDNA molecule, via a template-switch adaptor with 12 random nucleotides, was tagged. TCRdb ran MiXCR on the 5' RACE reads and lists one entry per CDR3 protein. This sample has some 1.7 million distinct CDR3 sequences, with 28% found just once. The CDR3 runs to 15 residues. CDR1 is SGDLS and CDR2 is YYNGEE in the germline V gene. V lost 0 bases and J 4 bases, leaving 13 bases between the germline ends. Total RNA amounts of at least 5 micrograms were extracted per sample. The source of this sequence is a woman in her 30s in good health. The V and J genes are TRBV9 and TRBJ1-2, with no clear D. The sequenced material came from blood. CDR3 sequence (DNA): TGTGCCAGCAGCGTAGCGGGTGGAGCTACCTATGGCTACACCTTC. It translates to CASSVAGGATYGYTF.